Below, one T cell receptor (beta chain) is given with its context. Its antigen is still unknown. The entry originates in a study of graft-versus-host responses after intestinal transplantation. General study points: Allografts carried high graft-versus-host to host-versus-graft clonal ratios in patients having graft-donor T cell macrochimerism.

V lost 5 bases, J lost 1 base, and 8 bases stayed unmatched. Germline loops: CDR1 SGHDT, CDR2 YYEEEE. This CDR3 has 15 amino acids. Libraries were prepared by immunoSEQ multiplex PCR; TCRdb keeps only in-frame clonotypes and omits some of them. In the table there are more than 20,000 clones, 83% of which are singletons. This sequence was found in a human patient who received an intestinal transplant, so some T cells may come from the graft donor. Specimen: PBMCs, collected 27 to 29 days after intestinal transplant. The chain combines TRBV5-6 with TRBJ2-7, with TRBD1 matching 8 bases. The CDR3 loop is CASSLIGTGSYEQYF. The CDR3 DNA sequence: TGTGCCAGCAGTTTAATCGGGACAGGTTCCTACGAGCAGTACTTC.